Listed below are T cell receptor beta chains from one sample, sequenced in a study of molecular identifiers for immune sequencing clone quantification. TCRdb independently ran MiXCR on the PCR reads; one entry per CDR3 protein. The sample carries roughly 630,000 distinct CDR3 sequences, about 25% recorded once. Sequenced sample: naive CD8+ T cells from blood, with Jurkat cell RNA spiked in. These receptor sequences come from a human donor in good health. Some libraries in this study had Jurkat cell RNA spiked in. CDR3s leave out the opening cysteine and the closing phenylalanine or tryptophan. Fields, in order: V gene, CDR3 length, J gene, CDR3 protein.

TRBV20-1	11	TRBJ2-7	SAREGTLWEQY
TRBV7-2	13	TRBJ2-3	ASSLWTITGDTQY
TRBV5-6	14	TRBJ2-7	ASSLVRGPSSYEQY
TRBV27	14	TRBJ2-3	ASSPLLPVGADTQY
TRBV18	17	TRBJ2-3	ASSPPEVLAGWRTDTQY
TRBV5-6	11	TRBJ2-7	ASSLGGGFEQY
TRBV24-1	9	TRBJ2-2	ATSVPGELF
TRBV16	12	TRBJ1-5	ASRHGTGVQPQH
TRBV12-3/TRBV12-4	10	TRBJ1-1	ASSFVADEAF
TRBV15	13	TRBJ1-1	ATSRAPGDFGEAF
TRBV20-1	11	TRBJ2-2	SAIQGDTGELF
TRBV5-4	13	TRBJ2-1	ASRPRTALYNEQF
TRBV27	13	TRBJ1-6	ASSLVRGFNSPLH
TRBV20-1	11	TRBJ1-1	SARSDTNTEAF
TRBV24-1	11	TRBJ2-2	ATSKINTGELF
TRBV5-4	13	TRBJ2-3	ASSPRGGLTDTQY
TRBV7-8	11	TRBJ2-7	ASLDGRDDEQY
TRBV6-5	13	TRBJ2-7	ASSYSEVTWYEQY
TRBV3-1	12	TRBJ1-1	ASSQDWGMAEAF
TRBV10-3	11	TRBJ2-1	AISDGGLNEQF
TRBV4-2	13	TRBJ1-4	ASTTMAGAGEKLF
TRBV11-2	12	TRBJ2-7	ASSLGARYYEQY
TRBV7-8	13	TRBJ2-7	ASSLVVGSSYEQY
TRBV4-3	14	TRBJ2-6	ASSQVLAAGANVLT
TRBV27	15	TRBJ2-2	ASTLGLAGDRTGELF
TRBV10-3	14	TRBJ2-3	AISVNREGMGDTQY
TRBV4-2	14	TRBJ2-7	ASSLHVGGPGEGQY
TRBV27	12	TRBJ2-7	ASSPGSDSYEQY
TRBV20-1	15	TRBJ1-2	SAEQLRTAPLNYGYT
TRBV5-6	13	TRBJ1-5	ASSLDRVGSQPQR
TRBV2	11	TRBJ1-1	ASRSTGWSEAF
TRBV4-1	12	TRBJ2-7	ASSQATGHYEQY
TRBV9	14	TRBJ2-3	ASSVDGGGSTDTQY
TRBV20-1	15	TRBJ2-1	SARERVERVPFNEQF
TRBV18	14	TRBJ2-3	DSSPGYQGSTDTQY
TRBV6-2/TRBV6-3	15	TRBJ1-3	AINREGLSQPGNTIY
TRBV20-1	11	TRBJ2-7	SARSGDKVLQY
TRBV5-1	11	TRBJ2-1	ASSFGGVDEQF
TRBV2	13	TRBJ1-6	ASSEVAGHNSPLH
TRBV28	13	TRBJ2-7	ASSSRRSHSYEQY
TRBV21-1	21	TRBJ2-3	ASSQYGGGRTSGSNSGTDTQY
TRBV7-2	13	TRBJ2-2	ASSLVRGNTGELF
TRBV6-1	12	TRBJ2-3	ASSEEWSTDTQY
TRBV20-1	11	TRBJ2-4	GVNPGPGNIQY
TRBV3-1	17	TRBJ1-6	ASSQVLSIGDSYNSPLH
TRBV4-1	12	TRBJ2-5	ASSQENEQETQY
TRBV29-1	11	TRBJ2-2	SVRTGPSGELF
TRBV6-2/TRBV6-3	12	TRBJ1-2	ASSYSGLRGGYT
TRBV12-3/TRBV12-4	10	TRBJ2-3	ASTWGSDTQY
TRBV4-3	14	TRBJ2-7	ASSQDFRTGSPWQY
TRBV29-1	12	TRBJ1-2	SVEGSEVGAGYT
TRBV20-1	13	TRBJ2-7	SARDLTESSYEQY
TRBV9	11	TRBJ2-5	ASSGRGWETQY
TRBV27	13	TRBJ1-4	ASSTGTAWGEELY
TRBV3-1	12	TRBJ2-1	ASSQDWGYNEQF
TRBV7-8	11	TRBJ1-2	ASSLVMFYGYT
TRBV4-3	13	TRBJ1-3	ASSAGQGDGNTIY
TRBV20-1	13	TRBJ2-7	SARDGDTASYEQY
TRBV27	9	TRBJ1-1	ASMVNTEAF
TRBV19	12	TRBJ2-7	ASSYGTDSYEQY